This T cell receptor beta chain was documented in a study of T-cell memory formation after mild COVID-19. Study summary: The TCR clusters were mostly specific to one donor.

Study conclusions and caveats: Still unconfirmed is whether the second-wave clones peaking on day 37 recognized SARS-CoV-2.

J was trimmed by 9 bases and V by 4 bases; bases with no gene match: 9. Germline V gene sequence: CDR1 SGHDT, CDR2 YYEEEE. This CDR3 comprises 14 residues. Each CDR3 protein gets one entry after TCRdb re-called the 5' RACE reads with MiXCR. The sample yields around 33,000 distinct CDR3 sequences, 21% seen once. This clonotype was picked up many times. Its antigen remains unknown. This chain links TRBV5-6 with TRBJ2-1; 8 positions agree with TRBD2. The TCR sequence derives from an adult who had mild COVID-19 (a few samples of this study predate the infection). Cell type and time point are not known. Sample: PBMCs or a T cell subset sorted from them (not recorded which). CDR3 sequence (DNA): TGTGCCAGCAGCGTGACGGGGGGGGCCAGTGAGCAGTTCTTC. Translated: CASSVTGGASEQFF.